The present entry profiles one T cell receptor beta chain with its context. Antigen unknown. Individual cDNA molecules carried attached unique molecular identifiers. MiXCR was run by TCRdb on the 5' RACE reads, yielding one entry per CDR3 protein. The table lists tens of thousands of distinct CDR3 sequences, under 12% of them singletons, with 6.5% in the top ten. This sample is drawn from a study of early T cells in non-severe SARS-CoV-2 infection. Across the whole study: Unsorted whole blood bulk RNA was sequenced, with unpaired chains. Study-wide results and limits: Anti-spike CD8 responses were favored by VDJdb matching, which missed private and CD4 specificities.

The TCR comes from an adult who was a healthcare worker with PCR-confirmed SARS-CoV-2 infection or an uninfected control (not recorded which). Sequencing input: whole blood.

The CDR3 sequence: CASSFQVPGGYGYTF. As DNA, the CDR3 is TGTGCCAGCAGTTTCCAAGTCCCAGGGGGCTATGGCTACACCTTC. The rearrangement joins TRBV27 to TRBJ1-2; TRBD1 matches at 7 bases. V dropped 3 bases and J dropped 4; count of bases not matched to a gene: 8. CDR3 size: 15 residues. The V gene's germline CDR1 is MNHEY and CDR2 SMNVEV (reference sequence).